This TCR beta chain stems from a study of T cell responses to AZD1222 COVID-19 vaccine. At the level of the study: Second-dose groups at about 4 or about 12 weeks were pooled. Study observations and caveats: Spike was spanned by vaccine-associated CD4 TCRs, with dominance at 160-218 and 743-854.

A remark on this clone: Its antigen is currently unknown.

The repertoire was sequenced with immunoSEQ multiplex PCR; TCRdb's copy has only in-frame clones and lacks some. In the table there are about 99,000 clones, roughly 90% of which are singletons. The J segment lost 0 bases and the V segment lost 6 bases, leaving 10 bases of the junction unmatched. The CDR3 loop spans 16 amino acids. Germline V gene lookup returns CDR1 SEHNR and CDR2 FQNEAQ (reference sequence). The receptor comes from an adult in good health. The chain recombines TRBV7-9 with TRBJ2-7; 8 bases agree with TRBD2. Sequencing was performed on peripheral blood, taken on day 0 of AZD1222 vaccination. The CDR3 sequence is CASSWISGAISYEQYF. In nucleotides, the CDR3 is TGTGCCAGCAGTTGGATTAGCGGGGCGATCTCCTACGAGCAGTACTTC.